Here is one T cell receptor (beta chain) with its context. The entry originates in a study of OX40 agonist ivuxolimab in advanced cancers. TCRdb's table, derived via immunoSEQ multiplex PCR, lists solely in-frame clones and lacks some. Here the sample spans about 50,000 clones, less than 85% being singletons. Germline CDR1 reads SGHNT; CDR2 reads YENEEA. The CDR3 runs to 15 residues. The V gene lost 1 base and the J gene lost 5 bases, with 14 bases spanning the gap. The clonotype comes from an adult with an advanced solid tumor such as melanoma, head and neck, liver or kidney cancer. This sample comprised CD4+ or CD8+ T cells sorted from blood, obtained in a trial of the OX40 agonist ivuxolimab. The chain recombines TRBV11-3 with TRBJ1-1; D gene ambiguous. The CDR3 coding sequence is TGTGCCAGCAGCTTAGGGGGTACAGAGGGAACTGAAGCTTTCTTT. This encodes CASSLGGTEGTEAFF.